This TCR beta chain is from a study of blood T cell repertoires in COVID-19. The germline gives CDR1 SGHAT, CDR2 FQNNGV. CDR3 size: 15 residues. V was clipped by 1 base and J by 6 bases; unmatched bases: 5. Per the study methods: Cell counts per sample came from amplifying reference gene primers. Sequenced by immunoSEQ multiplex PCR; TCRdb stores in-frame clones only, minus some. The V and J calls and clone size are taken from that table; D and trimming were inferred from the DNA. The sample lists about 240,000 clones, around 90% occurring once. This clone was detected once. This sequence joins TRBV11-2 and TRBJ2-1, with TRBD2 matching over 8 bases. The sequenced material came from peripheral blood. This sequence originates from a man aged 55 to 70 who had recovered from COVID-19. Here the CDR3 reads CASSLVKAGVNEQFF. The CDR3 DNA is TGTGCCAGCAGCTTAGTTAAAGCGGGGGTCAATGAGCAGTTCTTC.